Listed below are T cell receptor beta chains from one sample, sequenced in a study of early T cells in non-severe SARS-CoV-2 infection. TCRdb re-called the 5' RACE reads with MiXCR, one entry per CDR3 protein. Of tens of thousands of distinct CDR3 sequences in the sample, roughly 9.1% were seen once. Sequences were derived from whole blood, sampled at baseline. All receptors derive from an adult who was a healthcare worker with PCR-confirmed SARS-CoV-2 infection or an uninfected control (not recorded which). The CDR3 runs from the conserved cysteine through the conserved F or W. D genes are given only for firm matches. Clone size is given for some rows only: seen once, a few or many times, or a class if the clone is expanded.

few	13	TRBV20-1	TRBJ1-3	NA	TGCAGTGCTAGTTCCGGAGACAAAGCGGCCATATATTTT	CSASSGDKAAIYF
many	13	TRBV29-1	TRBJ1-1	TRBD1	TGCAGCGTTTCAGACAGGGGACCCACTGAAGCTTTCTTT	CSVSDRGPTEAFF
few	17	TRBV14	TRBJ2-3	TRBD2	TGTGCCAGCAGCCAAGAATGGGGTAGCGGGGTCACAGATACGCAGTATTTT	CASSQEWGSGVTDTQYF
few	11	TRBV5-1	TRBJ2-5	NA	TGCGCCAGCAGCAGTGACGGGGCCCAGTACTTC	CASSSDGAQYF
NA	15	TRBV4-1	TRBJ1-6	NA	TGCGCCAGCAAAGGGGCCAGCTCCTATAATTCACCCCTCCACTTT	CASKGASSYNSPLHF
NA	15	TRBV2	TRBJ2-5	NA	TGTGCCAGCAGCCCCGGGACAAATTACCAAGAGACCCAGTACTTC	CASSPGTNYQETQYF
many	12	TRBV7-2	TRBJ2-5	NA	TGTGCCAGCAGCCGGACAAAAGAGACCCAGTACTTC	CASSRTKETQYF
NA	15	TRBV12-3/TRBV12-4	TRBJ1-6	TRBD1	TGTGCCAGCAGTACCTCCGGGACAGGAGGTTCACCCCTCCACTTT	CASSTSGTGGSPLHF
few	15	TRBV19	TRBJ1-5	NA	TGTGCCAGTAGTATCCTTCTCCGGGGCAATCAGCCCCAGCATTTT	CASSILLRGNQPQHF
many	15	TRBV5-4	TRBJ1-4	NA	TGTGCCAGCAGCTCCCCAGGGGACCTAGGGGAAAAACTGTTTTTT	CASSSPGDLGEKLFF
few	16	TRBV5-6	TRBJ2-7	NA	TGTGCCAGCAGCTTGGCGGCCGGGGCGAGCTCCTACGAGCAGTACTTC	CASSLAAGASSYEQYF
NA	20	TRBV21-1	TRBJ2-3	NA	TGTGCCAGCAGCAAACTCCGGCGGGGGCCGACGAACGTTAGCACAGATACGCAGTATTTT	CASSKLRRGPTNVSTDTQYF
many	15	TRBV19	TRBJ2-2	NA	TGTGCCAGTAGTCTCCGACAGGCTAACACCGGGGAGCTGTTTTTT	CASSLRQANTGELFF
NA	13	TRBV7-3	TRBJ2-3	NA	TGTGCCAGCAGCTCGACAGGCACAGATACGCAGTATTTT	CASSSTGTDTQYF
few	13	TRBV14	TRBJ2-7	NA	TGTGCCAGCAGCCAAGAACTTGGGAGCGAGCAGTACTTC	CASSQELGSEQYF
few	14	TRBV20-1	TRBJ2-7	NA	TGCAGTGCTAGAAGGCAGGGTGGAATCTACGAGCAGTACTTC	CSARRQGGIYEQYF
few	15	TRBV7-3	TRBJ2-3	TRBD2	TGTGCCAGCAGCTCCCGAGCGGGATTCACAGATACGCAGTATTTT	CASSSRAGFTDTQYF
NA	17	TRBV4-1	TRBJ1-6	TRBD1	TGCGCCAGCAGCCAAGATATGTCCCCAGGGGGCGGTTCACCCCTCCACTTT	CASSQDMSPGGGSPLHF
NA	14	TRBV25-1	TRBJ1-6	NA	TGTGCCAGCAGTGAACCCGGTATTAATTCACCCCTCCACTTT	CASSEPGINSPLHF
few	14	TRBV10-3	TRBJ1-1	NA	TGTGCCATCAGTGAGACACTCATGAACACTGAAGCTTTCTTT	CAISETLMNTEAFF
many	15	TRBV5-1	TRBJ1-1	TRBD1	TGCGCCAGCAGCGAGTACAGGGGGATGGTCACTGAAGCTTTCTTT	CASSEYRGMVTEAFF
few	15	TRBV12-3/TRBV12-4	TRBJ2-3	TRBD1	TGTGCCAGCAGAACCGGGACAGGAGTCACAGATACGCAGTATTTT	CASRTGTGVTDTQYF
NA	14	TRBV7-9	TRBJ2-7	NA	TGTGCCAGCAGCCCAGGGTCCGGTACCGGTGAGCAGTACTTC	CASSPGSGTGEQYF
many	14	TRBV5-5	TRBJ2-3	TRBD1	TGTGCCAGCAGCTTGGGACAGGGAGCAGATACGCAGTATTTT	CASSLGQGADTQYF
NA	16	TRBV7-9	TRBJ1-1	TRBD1	TGTGCCAGCAGCACCATAGAACAGGGGGGAGCCACTGAAGCTTTCTTT	CASSTIEQGGATEAFF
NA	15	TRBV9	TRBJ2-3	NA	TGTGCCAGCAGCGTAGGAAGCGGGAGCACAGATACGCAGTATTTT	CASSVGSGSTDTQYF
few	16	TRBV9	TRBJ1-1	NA	TGTGCCAGCAGCGTAGGTACCGGGGTTTCGGGCACTGAAGCTTTCTTT	CASSVGTGVSGTEAFF
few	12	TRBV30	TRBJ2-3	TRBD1	TGTGCCTGGGACAGGGTCACAGATACGCAGTATTTT	CAWDRVTDTQYF
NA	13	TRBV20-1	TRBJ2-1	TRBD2	TGCAGTGCCGGGGGGAGCTCCTACAATGAGCAGTTCTTC	CSAGGSSYNEQFF
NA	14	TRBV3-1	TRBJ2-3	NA	TGTGCCAGCAGCCAAGATCCCTCCTCAGATACGCAGTATTTT	CASSQDPSSDTQYF
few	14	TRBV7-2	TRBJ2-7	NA	TGTGCCAGCAGCTTGGGACTGGGAGTCTACGAGCAGTACTTC	CASSLGLGVYEQYF
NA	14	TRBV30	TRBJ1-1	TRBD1	TGTGCCTGGAGTAAGGGACAGGGACGGGATGGAGCTTTCTTT	CAWSKGQGRDGAFF
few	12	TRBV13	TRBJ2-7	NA	TGTGCCAGCAGCTCGGGACGGGGCGAGCAGTACTTC	CASSSGRGEQYF
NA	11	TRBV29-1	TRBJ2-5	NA	TGCAGCGTTGATGTGGGGGAGACCCAGTACTTC	CSVDVGETQYF
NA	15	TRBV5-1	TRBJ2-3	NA	TGCGCCAGCAGCTTGGTGGGGGGCCGTACAGATACGCAGTATTTT	CASSLVGGRTDTQYF
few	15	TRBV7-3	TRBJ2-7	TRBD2	TGTGCCAGCAGCTTAAACAGCGGGGGGCCCTACGAGCAGTACTTC	CASSLNSGGPYEQYF
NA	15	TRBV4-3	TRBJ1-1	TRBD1	TGCGCCAGCAGCCATCGACAGGGGGTAAACACTGAAGCTTTCTTT	CASSHRQGVNTEAFF
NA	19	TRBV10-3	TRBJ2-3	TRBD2	TGTGCCATCAGTTACGGATCGACTTCTAGCGGGACTAGCACAGATACGCAGTATTTT	CAISYGSTSSGTSTDTQYF
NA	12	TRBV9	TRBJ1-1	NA	TGTGCCAGCAGCGTAGATCGGGGTGAAGCTTTCTTT	CASSVDRGEAFF
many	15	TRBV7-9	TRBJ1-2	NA	TGTGCCAGCAGTTCAGTCCGGGACTGGAACTATGGCTACACCTTC	CASSSVRDWNYGYTF
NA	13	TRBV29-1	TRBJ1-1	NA	TGCAGCGCTCGTCGGGGGACAAAAGCTGAAGCTTTCTTT	CSARRGTKAEAFF
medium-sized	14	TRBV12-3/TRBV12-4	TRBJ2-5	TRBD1	TGTGCCAGCAGTTTAACAGGGGCTACAAAGACCCAGTACTTC	CASSLTGATKTQYF